This T cell receptor beta chain originates from a study of blood T cell repertoires in COVID-19. TCRdb's copy holds only in-frame clones and misses some; the assay was immunoSEQ multiplex PCR. The sample consists of 63,000 or so clones, about 86% of them appearing once. This CDR3 has 15 amino acids. Germline CDR1 reads SGHRS; CDR2 reads YFSETQ. Trimming removed 0 bases at V and 8 bases at J, with 12 bases between. Sequencing was carried out using peripheral blood. This chain connects TRBV5-1 to TRBJ2-6; D gene uncertain. This receptor was obtained from a human donor in a cohort sampled during active COVID-19. This CDR3 is CASSLVGLESNVLTF. The CDR3 DNA reads TGCGCCAGCAGCTTGGTAGGTCTAGAGTCCAACGTCCTGACTTTC.